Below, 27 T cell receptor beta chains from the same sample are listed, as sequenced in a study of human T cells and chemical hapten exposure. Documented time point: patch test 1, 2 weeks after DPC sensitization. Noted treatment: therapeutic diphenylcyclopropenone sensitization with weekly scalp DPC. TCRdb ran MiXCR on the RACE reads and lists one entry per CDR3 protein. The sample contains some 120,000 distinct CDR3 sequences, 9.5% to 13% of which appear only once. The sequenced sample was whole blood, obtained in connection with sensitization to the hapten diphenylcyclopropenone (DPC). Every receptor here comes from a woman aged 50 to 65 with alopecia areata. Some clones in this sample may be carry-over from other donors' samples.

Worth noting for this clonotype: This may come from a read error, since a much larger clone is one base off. CDR3 region: CASSLTQGLAVEQYF. As DNA, the CDR3 is TGTGCCAGCAGTCTCACCCAGGGGTTGGCCGTAGAGCAGTACTTC. This chain links TRBV28 with TRBJ2-7, with D possibly matching TRBD1 (6 bases). CDR1 and CDR2 (germline): MDHEN, SYDVKM. This CDR3 has 15 amino acids. V lost 5 bases and J 7 bases, leaving 21 bases between the germline ends.

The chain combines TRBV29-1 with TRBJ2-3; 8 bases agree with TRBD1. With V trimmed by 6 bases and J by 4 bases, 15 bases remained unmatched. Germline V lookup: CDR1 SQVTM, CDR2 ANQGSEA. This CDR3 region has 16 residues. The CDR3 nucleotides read TGCAGCGTCCTAGCCCCGACAGGGGAGGCCCCAGATACGCAGTATTTT. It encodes CSVLAPTGEAPDTQYF.

CDR3 residues: CASSLSPSNTGELFF. The CDR3 DNA reads TGTGCCAGCAGTTTATCCCCTTCGAACACCGGGGAGCTGTTTTTT. The V and J genes are TRBV27 and TRBJ2-2, with D unclear. CDR3 length: 15 amino acids. Germline CDR1 reads MNHEY; CDR2 reads SMNVEV (reference sequence). Trimming removed 0 bases from V and 0 bases from J, with 5 bases in between.

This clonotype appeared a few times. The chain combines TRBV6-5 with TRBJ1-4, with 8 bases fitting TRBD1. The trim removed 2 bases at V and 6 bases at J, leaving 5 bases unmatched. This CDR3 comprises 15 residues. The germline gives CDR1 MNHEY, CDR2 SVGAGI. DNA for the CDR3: TGTGCCAGCAGTTACACACGGACAGGGTATGAAAAACTGTTTTTT. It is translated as CASSYTRTGYEKLFF.

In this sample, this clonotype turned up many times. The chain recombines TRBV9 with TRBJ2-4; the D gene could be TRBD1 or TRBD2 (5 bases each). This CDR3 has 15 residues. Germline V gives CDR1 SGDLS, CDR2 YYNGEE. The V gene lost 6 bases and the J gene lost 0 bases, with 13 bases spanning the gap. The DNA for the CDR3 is TGTGCCAGCACTGAGGGGACGTTAGCCAAAAACATTCAGTACTTC. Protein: CASTEGTLAKNIQYF.

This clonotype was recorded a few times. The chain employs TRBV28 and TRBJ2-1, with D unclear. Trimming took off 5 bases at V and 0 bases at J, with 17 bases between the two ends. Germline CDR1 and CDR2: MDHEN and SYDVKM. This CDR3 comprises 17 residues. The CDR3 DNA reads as TGTGCCAGCAGTATCCCGGTTCCTACAAACTCCTACAATGAGCAGTTCTTC. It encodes CASSIPVPTNSYNEQFF.

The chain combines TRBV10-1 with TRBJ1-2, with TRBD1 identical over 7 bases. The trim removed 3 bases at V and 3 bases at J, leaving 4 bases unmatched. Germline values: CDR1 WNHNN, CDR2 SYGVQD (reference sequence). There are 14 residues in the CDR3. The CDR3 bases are TGCGCCAGCAGTGATTCCGACAGGGACTATGGCTACACCTTC. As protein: CASSDSDRDYGYTF.

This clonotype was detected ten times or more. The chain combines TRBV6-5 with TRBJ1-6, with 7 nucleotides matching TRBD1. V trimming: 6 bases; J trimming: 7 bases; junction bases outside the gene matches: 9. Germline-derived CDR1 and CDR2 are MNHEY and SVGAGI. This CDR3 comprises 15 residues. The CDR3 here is CASSPTSGGNSPLHF. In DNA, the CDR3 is TGTGCCAGCAGCCCAACCTCAGGGGGGAATTCACCCCTCCACTTT.

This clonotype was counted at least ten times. CDR3 in amino acids: CASSLTGPTVNTEAFF. The CDR3 DNA is TGCGCCAGCAGCTTAACCGGGCCTACTGTAAACACTGAAGCTTTCTTT. The chain combines TRBV5-1 with TRBJ1-1; D is uncertain. CDR1 and CDR2 from the germline V gene are SGHRS and YFSETQ. Trimming stripped 2 bases from V and 2 bases from J, with 16 bases between. This CDR3 is built from 16 residues. Variable domain in full (rest from reference TRBV5-1 and TRBJ1-1): KAGVTQTPRYLIKTRGQQVTLSCSPISGHRSVSWYQQTPGQGLQFLFEYFSETQRNKGNFPGRFSGRQFSNSRSEMNVSTLELGDSALYLCASSLTGPTVNTEAFFGQGTRLTVV.

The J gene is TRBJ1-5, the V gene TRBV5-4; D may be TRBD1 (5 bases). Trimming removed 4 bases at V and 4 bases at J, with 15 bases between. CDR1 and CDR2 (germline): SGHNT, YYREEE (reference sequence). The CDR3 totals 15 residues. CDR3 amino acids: CASSVGAGKNQPQHF. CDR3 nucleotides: TGTGCCAGCAGCGTCGGGGCAGGGAAGAATCAGCCCCAGCATTTT.

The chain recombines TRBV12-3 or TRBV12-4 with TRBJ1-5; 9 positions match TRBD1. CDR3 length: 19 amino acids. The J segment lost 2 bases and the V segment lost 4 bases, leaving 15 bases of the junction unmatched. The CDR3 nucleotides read TGTGCCAGCAGTTCCGGGACAGGGTGGAATGTAGGCGGCAATCAGCCCCAGCATTTT. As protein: CASSSGTGWNVGGNQPQHF.

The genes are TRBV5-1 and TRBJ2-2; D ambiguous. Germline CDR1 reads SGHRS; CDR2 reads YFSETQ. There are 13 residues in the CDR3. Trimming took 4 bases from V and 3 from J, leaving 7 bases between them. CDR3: CASSTDYTGELFF. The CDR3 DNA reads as TGCGCCAGCAGCACTGACTACACCGGGGAGCTGTTTTTT.

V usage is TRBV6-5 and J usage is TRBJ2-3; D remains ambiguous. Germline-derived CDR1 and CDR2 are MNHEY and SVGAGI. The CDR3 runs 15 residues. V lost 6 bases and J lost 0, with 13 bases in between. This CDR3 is CASSRQSGSTDTQYF. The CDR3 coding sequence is TGTGCCAGCAGCCGCCAGTCTGGGAGCACAGATACGCAGTATTTT.

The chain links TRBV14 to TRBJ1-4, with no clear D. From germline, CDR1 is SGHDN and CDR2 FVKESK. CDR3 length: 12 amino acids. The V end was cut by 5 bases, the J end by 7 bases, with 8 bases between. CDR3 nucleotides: TGTGCCAGCAGCTCTTACCGTGAAAAACTGTTTTTT. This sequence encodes CASSSYREKLFF.

CDR3 in amino acids: CASSLGSGSQYF. CDR3 bases: TGTGCCAGCAGCTTAGGTTCGGGCTCGCAGTATTTT. The chain joins TRBV7-2 to TRBJ2-3; D gene unclear. The CDR3 is 12 residues long. Germline CDR1 is SGHTA and CDR2 is FQGNSA. The germline V and J ends were trimmed by 1 base and 10 bases, with 9 bases remaining between them.

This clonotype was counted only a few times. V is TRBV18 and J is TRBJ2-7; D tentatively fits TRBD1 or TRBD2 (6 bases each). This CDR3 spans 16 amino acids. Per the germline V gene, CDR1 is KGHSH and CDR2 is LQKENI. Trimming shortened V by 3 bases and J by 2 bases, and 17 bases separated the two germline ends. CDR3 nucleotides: TGTGCCAGCTCACCGGGATCCGGGGGCGGCGCCTACGAGCAGTACTTC. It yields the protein CASSPGSGGGAYEQYF.

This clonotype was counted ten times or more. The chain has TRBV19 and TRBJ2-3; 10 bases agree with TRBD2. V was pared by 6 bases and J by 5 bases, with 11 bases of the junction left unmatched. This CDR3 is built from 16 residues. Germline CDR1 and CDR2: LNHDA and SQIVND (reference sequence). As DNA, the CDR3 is TGTGCCAGTAGGAGCCTCAGCGGGGGGGCCGGAGATACGCAGTATTTT. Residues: CASRSLSGGAGDTQYF. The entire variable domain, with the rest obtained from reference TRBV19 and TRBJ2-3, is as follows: DGGITQSPKYLFRKEGQNVTLSCEQNLNHDAMYWYRQDPGQGLRLIYYSQIVNDFQKGDIAEGYSVSREKKESFPLTVTSAQKNPTAFYLCASRSLSGGAGDTQYFGPGTRLTVL.

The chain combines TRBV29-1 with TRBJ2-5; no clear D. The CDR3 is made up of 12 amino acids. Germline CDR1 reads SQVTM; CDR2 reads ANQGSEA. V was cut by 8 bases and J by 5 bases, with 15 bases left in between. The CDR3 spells CSSLVRLETQYF. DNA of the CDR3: TGCAGCAGTTTAGTGAGGTTGGAGACCCAGTACTTC. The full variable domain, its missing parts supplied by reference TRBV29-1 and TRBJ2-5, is SAVISQKPSRDICQRGTSLTIQCQVDSQVTMMFWYRQQPGQSLTLIATANQGSEATYESGFVIDKFPISRPNLTFSTLTVSNMSPEDSSIYLCSSLVRLETQYFGPGTRLLVL.

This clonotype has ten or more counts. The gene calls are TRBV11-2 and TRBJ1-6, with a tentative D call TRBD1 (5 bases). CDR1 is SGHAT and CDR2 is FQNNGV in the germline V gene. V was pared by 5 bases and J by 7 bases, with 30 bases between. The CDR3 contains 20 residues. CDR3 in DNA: TGTGCCAGCAGCCCCCTCGCGGCAGGGCTATTGCCCCCCGCAAATTCACCCCTCCACTTT. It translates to CASSPLAAGLLPPANSPLHF.

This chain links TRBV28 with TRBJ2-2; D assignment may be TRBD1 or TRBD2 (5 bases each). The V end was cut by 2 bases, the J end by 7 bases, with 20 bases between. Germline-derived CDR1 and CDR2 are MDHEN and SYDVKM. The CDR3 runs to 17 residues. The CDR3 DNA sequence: TGTGCCAGCAGTTTAGGGGGATTAGGCTCAAAAGGCGGGGAGCTGTTTTTT. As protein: CASSLGGLGSKGGELFF. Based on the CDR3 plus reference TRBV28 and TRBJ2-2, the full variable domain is DVKVTQSSRYLVKRTGEKVFLECVQDMDHENMFWYRQDPGLGLRLIYFSYDVKMKEKGDIPEGYSVSREKKERFSLILESASTNQTSMYLCASSLGGLGSKGGELFFGEGSRLTVL.

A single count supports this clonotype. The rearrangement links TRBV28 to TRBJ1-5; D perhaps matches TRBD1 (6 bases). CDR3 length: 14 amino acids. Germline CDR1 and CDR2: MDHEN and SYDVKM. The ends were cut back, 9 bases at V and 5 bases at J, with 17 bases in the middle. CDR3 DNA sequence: TGTGCCAGTCTCTCCGGGACACTGTATCAGCCCCAGCATTTT. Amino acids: CASLSGTLYQPQHF.

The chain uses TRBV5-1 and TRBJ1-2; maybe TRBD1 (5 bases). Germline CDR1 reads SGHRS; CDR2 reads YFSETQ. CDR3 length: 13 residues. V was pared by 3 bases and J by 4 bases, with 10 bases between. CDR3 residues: CASSSVDIYGYTF. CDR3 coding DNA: TGCGCCAGCAGCTCCGTGGACATCTATGGCTACACCTTC. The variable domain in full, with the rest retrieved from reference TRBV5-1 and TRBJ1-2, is KAGVTQTPRYLIKTRGQQVTLSCSPISGHRSVSWYQQTPGQGLQFLFEYFSETQRNKGNFPGRFSGRQFSNSRSEMNVSTLELGDSALYLCASSSVDIYGYTFGSGTRLTVV.

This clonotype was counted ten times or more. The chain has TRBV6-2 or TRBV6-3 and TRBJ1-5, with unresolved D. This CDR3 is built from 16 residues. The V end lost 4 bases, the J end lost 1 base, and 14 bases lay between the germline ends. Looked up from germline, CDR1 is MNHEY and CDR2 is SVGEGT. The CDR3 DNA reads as TGTGCCAGCAGTTTTCTTGCGCGGGGAAGCAATCAGCCCCAGCATTTT. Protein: CASSFLARGSNQPQHF.

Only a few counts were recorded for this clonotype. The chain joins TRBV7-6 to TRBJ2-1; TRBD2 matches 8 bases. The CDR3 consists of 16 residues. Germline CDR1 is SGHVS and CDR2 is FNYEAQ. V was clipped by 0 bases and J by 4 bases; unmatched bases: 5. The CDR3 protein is CASSLARREVYNEQFF. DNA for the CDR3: TGTGCCAGCAGCTTAGCGCGGCGGGAGGTATACAATGAGCAGTTCTTC.

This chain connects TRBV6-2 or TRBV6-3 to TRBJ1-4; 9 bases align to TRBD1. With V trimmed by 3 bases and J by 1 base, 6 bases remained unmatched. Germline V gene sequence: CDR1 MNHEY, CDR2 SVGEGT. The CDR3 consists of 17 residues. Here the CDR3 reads CASSYPKDRGTNEKLFF. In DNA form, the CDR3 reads TGTGCCAGCAGTTATCCGAAGGACAGGGGAACTAATGAAAAACTGTTTTTT.

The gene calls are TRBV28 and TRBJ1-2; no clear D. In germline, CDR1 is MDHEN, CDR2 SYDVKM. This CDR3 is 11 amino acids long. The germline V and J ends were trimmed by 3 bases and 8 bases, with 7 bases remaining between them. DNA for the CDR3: TGTGCCAGCAGTTTTCTCGGCGGCTACACCTTC. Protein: CASSFLGGYTF.

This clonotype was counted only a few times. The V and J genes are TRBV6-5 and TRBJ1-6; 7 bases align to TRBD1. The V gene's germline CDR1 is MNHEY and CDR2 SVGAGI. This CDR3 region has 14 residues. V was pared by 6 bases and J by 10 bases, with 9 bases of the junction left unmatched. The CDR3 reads CASSLSGGGSPLHF. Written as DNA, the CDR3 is TGTGCCAGCAGCCTCTCAGGGGGAGGCTCACCCCTCCACTTT.